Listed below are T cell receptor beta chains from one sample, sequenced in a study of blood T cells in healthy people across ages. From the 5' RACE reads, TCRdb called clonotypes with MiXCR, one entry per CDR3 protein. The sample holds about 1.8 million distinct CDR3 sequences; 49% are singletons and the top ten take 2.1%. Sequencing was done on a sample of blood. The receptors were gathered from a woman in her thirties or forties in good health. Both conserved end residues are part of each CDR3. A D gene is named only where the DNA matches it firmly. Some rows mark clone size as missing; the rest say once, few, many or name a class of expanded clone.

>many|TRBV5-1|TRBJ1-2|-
TGCGCCAGCTTTACAGGAGGATATGGTGGCTACACCTTC
CASFTGGYGGYTF
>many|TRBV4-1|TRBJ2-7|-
TGCGCCAGCAGCCAAGATTCACAGGGAGCCACCTACGAGCAGTACTTC
CASSQDSQGATYEQYF
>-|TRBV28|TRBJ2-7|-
TGTGCCAGCAGTTTAAAAGGGGGAGTCTACGAGCAGTACTTC
CASSLKGGVYEQYF
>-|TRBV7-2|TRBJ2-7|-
TGTGCCAGCACCGGTGGAGGAACCAGCTCCTACGAGCAGTACTTC
CASTGGGTSSYEQYF
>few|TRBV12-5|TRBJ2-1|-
TGTGCTAGTGGTTTGATGGCAGGGCTCTACAATGAGCAGTTCTTC
CASGLMAGLYNEQFF
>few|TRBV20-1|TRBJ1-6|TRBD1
TGCAGTGCTAGGGACAGGGCTAATTCACCCCTCCACTTT
CSARDRANSPLHF
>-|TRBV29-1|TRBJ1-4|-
TGCAGCGCCTCCGGGTTCTCGAGGGAAAAACTGTTTTTT
CSASGFSREKLFF
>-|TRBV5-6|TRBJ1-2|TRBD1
TGTGCCAGCAGTGCACGACCCTGGGACAGGGGATGGGATGGCTACACCTTC
CASSARPWDRGWDGYTF
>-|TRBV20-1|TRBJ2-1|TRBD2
TGCAGTGCTAGGGTGCTGACTAGCGGTTACTACAATGAGCAGTTCTTC
CSARVLTSGYYNEQFF
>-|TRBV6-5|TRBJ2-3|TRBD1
TGTGCCAGCAGTTACTCGAGTGTCGGGACAGGGGACAACACAGATACGCAGTATTTT
CASSYSSVGTGDNTDTQYF
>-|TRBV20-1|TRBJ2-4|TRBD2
TGCAGTGCTTCCCCCATATTAGCGGGGGGGGAAAACATTCAGTACTTC
CSASPILAGGENIQYF
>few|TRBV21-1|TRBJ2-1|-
TGTGCCAGCAGCAAGCCCAGCGGGGGGGCCGGCAACAATGAGCAGTTCTTC
CASSKPSGGAGNNEQFF
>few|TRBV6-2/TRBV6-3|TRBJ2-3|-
TGTGCCAGCAGTTATTCCCAATTACGAGAGTATTTT
CASSYSQLREYF
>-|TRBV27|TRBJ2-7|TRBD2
TGTGCCAGCAGTTGGGAGGGGTCATTCACCTACGAGCAGTACTTC
CASSWEGSFTYEQYF
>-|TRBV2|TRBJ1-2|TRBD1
TGTGCCAGCAGGAAGGGACAGGGCTCTAATAACTATGGCTACACCTTC
CASRKGQGSNNYGYTF
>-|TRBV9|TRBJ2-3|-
TGTGCCAGCAGCATACGGGACTTCTCGGGGGATACGCAGTATTTT
CASSIRDFSGDTQYF
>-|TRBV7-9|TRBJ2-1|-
TGTGCCAGCAGCTCCCCCGGGTGGAATGAGCAGTTCTTC
CASSSPGWNEQFF
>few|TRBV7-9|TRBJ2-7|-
TGTGCCAGCAGCTCAGTCAGATCCTACGAGCAGTACTTC
CASSSVRSYEQYF
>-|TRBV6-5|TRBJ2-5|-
TGTGCCAGCAGTTCCCTGATGGAGGGGCAAGAGACCCAGTACTTC
CASSSLMEGQETQYF
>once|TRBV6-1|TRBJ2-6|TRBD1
TGTGCCAGCAGTGGTCGGACAGGGTCTGGGGCCAACGTCCTGACTTTC
CASSGRTGSGANVLTF